This T cell receptor (beta chain) originates from a study of control samples from healthy donors and cancer patients. The V gene lost 0 bases and the J gene lost 10 bases, with 28 bases spanning the gap. Germline loops: CDR1 SGHNT, CDR2 YYREEE (reference sequence). The CDR3 has 19 amino acids. Sequenced by immunoSEQ multiplex PCR; TCRdb stores in-frame clones only, minus some. The sample contains more than 70,000 clones, roughly nine tenths of which appear only once. The chain is built from TRBV5-4 and TRBJ1-4; maybe TRBD1 (6 bases). This TCR came from a woman in her thirties in good health. Sequencing was carried out using blood. The CDR3 is CASSLGPPAPGANRGKLFF. In DNA form, the CDR3 reads TGTGCCAGCAGCTTGGGGCCCCCAGCGCCAGGGGCGAATCGGGGAAAACTGTTTTTT.